This entry lists 18 T cell receptor beta chains sequenced from one sample in a study of blood T cell repertoires in COVID-19. This table comes from immunoSEQ multiplex PCR, and its TCRdb copy is limited to in-frame clones, with some not included. This repertoire shows fewer than 300,000 clones, about nine tenths found once; its top ten account for 2.2%. The sequenced material came from peripheral blood. Source of these receptors: a woman in her 30s with COVID-19, enrolled during active disease.

This clone was found a few times. V and J are TRBV30 and TRBJ1-2; D remains ambiguous. Germline V lookup: CDR1 GTSNPN, CDR2 SVGIG (reference sequence). The CDR3 runs to 11 residues. Trimming removed 2 bases at V and 4 bases at J, with 5 bases between. For the CDR3, the DNA is TGTGCCTGGAGTACAGCCTATGGCTACACCTTC. Protein: CAWSTAYGYTF. The variable domain in full, completed from reference TRBV30 and TRBJ1-2, reads SQTIHQWPATLVQPVGSPLSLECTVEGTSNPNLYWYRQAAGRGLQLLFYSVGIGQISSEVPQNLSASRPQDRQFILSSKKLLLSDSGFYLCAWSTAYGYTFGSGTRLTVV.

This chain links TRBV30 with TRBJ1-1, with a weak D call TRBD1 (6 bases). Trimming stripped 4 bases from V and 1 base from J, with 10 bases between. Per germline, CDR1 GTSNPN and CDR2 SVGIG (reference sequence). The CDR3 sequence is 13 residues long. The CDR3 DNA is TGTGCCTGGACCAAACAGGGGAACACTGAAGCTTTCTTT. It encodes CAWTKQGNTEAFF.

This clone was seen just once. Other nucleotide sequences in the sample specify the same CDR3. The V gene is TRBV18, the J gene TRBJ1-2; 7 bases map to TRBD1. The germline V gene has CDR1 KGHSH and CDR2 LQKENI. The V segment lost 1 base and the J segment 8 bases; nucleotides outside the gene matches: 4. The CDR3 contains 13 residues. The CDR3 spells CASSPQGAEGYTF. CDR3 in DNA: TGTGCCAGCTCACCACAGGGGGCGGAGGGCTACACCTTC.

The chain links TRBV5-4 to TRBJ2-5, with a possible D match to TRBD1 (6 bases). V was cut by 1 base and J by 5 bases, with 12 bases left in between. This CDR3 has 14 residues. Germline lookup yields CDR1 SGHNT and CDR2 YYREEE (reference sequence). The chain's CDR3 is CASSLKRDRETQYF. The CDR3 region has the DNA TGTGCCAGCAGCTTGAAGAGAGACAGGGAGACCCAGTACTTC.

The chain has TRBV27 and TRBJ1-5; TRBD1 might be the D (5 bases). CDR3 size: 14 residues. Germline values: CDR1 MNHEY, CDR2 SMNVEV (reference sequence). V was clipped by 8 bases and J by 5 bases, with 16 bases between them. The DNA of the CDR3 is TGTGCCAGCGGGCCGAGCGACAGATATCAGCCCCAGCATTTT. Translating it yields CASGPSDRYQPQHF.

The rearrangement joins TRBV7-9 to TRBJ2-3; a weak D match, TRBD1 (5 bases). Trimming shortened V by 5 bases and J by 2 bases, and 20 bases separated the two germline ends. CDR3 length: 17 amino acids. Germline values: CDR1 SEHNR, CDR2 FQNEAQ (reference sequence). The CDR3 nucleotides read TGTGCCAGCAGCGCTTCGACAGCCGTATCGTACACAGATACGCAGTATTTT. Its translation is CASSASTAVSYTDTQYF.

This chain connects TRBV12-3 or TRBV12-4 to TRBJ2-7; D may be TRBD2 (6 bases). CDR3 size: 12 residues. Trimming pared 3 bases from V and 3 bases from J, leaving 6 bases between. CDR3 region: CASSLGLYEQYF. CDR3 coding DNA: TGTGCCAGCAGTTTGGGACTCTACGAGCAGTACTTC.

The rearrangement links TRBV28 to TRBJ2-3, with unresolved D. The CDR3 has 14 residues. From germline, CDR1 is MDHEN and CDR2 SYDVKM. V was shortened by 3 bases and J by 4 bases, with 11 bases between the two germline ends. The CDR3 region is CASSFNTAADTQYF. For the CDR3, the DNA is TGTGCCAGCAGTTTCAATACAGCCGCAGATACGCAGTATTTT.

The gene calls are TRBV19 and TRBJ2-7; TRBD1 matches 7 bases. With 3 bases clipped from V and 4 bases from J, the junction kept 6 bases outside the gene matches. The CDR3 covers 14 residues. Germline V gene data show CDR1 as LNHDA and CDR2 as SQIVND (reference sequence). The CDR3 DNA reads as TGTGCCAGTAGTATTTCCCACAGGGGTTACGAGCAGTACTTC. Protein sequence: CASSISHRGYEQYF.

The chain uses TRBV6-5 and TRBJ2-3; D is possibly TRBD2 (6 bases). Trimming removed 4 bases from V and 6 bases from J, with 20 bases in between. This CDR3 has 16 residues. CDR1 is MNHEY, CDR2 SVGAGI, per germline. This CDR3 reads CASSSLVGGILDTQYF. CDR3 nucleotide sequence: TGTGCCAGCAGTTCCCTCGTTGGCGGGATCCTGGATACGCAGTATTTT.

V and J are TRBV5-4 and TRBJ1-1; tentatively, D is TRBD1 (6 bases). Trimming left V 5 bases short and J 8 bases short, with 13 bases between. CDR3 length: 12 amino acids. Per germline, CDR1 SGHNT and CDR2 YYREEE (reference sequence). The CDR3 DNA sequence: TGTGCCAGCAGTTCTATCCAGGGGGAAGCTTTCTTT. It yields the protein CASSSIQGEAFF.

The CDR3 spells CATSRDLGQGSYGYTF. Here the CDR3 DNA reads TGTGCCACCAGCAGAGATCTGGGGCAGGGGAGCTATGGCTACACCTTC. The chain recombines TRBV15 with TRBJ1-2; D is possibly TRBD1 (6 bases). Trimming stripped 0 bases from V and 4 bases from J, with 15 bases between. The CDR3 is made up of 16 amino acids. Germline V lookup: CDR1 LNHNV, CDR2 YYDKDF (reference sequence). Full variable domain (outside the CDR3, taken from reference TRBV15 and TRBJ1-2): DAMVIQNPRYQVTQFGKPVTLSCSQTLNHNVMYWYQQKSSQAPKLLFHYYDKDFNNEADTPDNFQSRRPNTSFCFLDIRSPGLGDTAMYLCATSRDLGQGSYGYTFGSGTRLTVV.

The rearrangement uses TRBV7-9 and TRBJ1-6; D uncertain. The germline V gene encodes CDR1 SEHNR and CDR2 FQNEAQ (reference sequence). Trimming cost V 2 bases and J 0 bases, with 8 bases left between them. The CDR3 has 16 residues. CDR3 protein: CASSLSLSSYNSPLHF. The CDR3 DNA sequence: TGTGCCAGCAGCTTATCGCTTAGCTCCTATAATTCACCCCTCCACTTT.

The V call is TRBV19, the J call TRBJ2-1, with D perhaps TRBD1 (5 bases). CDR1 LNHDA and CDR2 SQIVND come from the germline V gene (reference sequence). The CDR3 is 15 amino acids. V lost 2 bases to trimming and J lost 3 bases, with 11 bases between them. The CDR3, as DNA: TGTGCCAGTAGTATACAGGACACCCTCTACAATGAGCAGTTCTTC. Its protein is CASSIQDTLYNEQFF.

The V gene is TRBV29-1, the J gene TRBJ2-1; maybe TRBD2 (7 bases). Trimming cost V 8 bases and J 7 bases, with 18 bases left between them. There are 13 residues in the CDR3. Germline assignment: CDR1 SQVTM and CDR2 ANQGSEA. Here the CDR3 reads CSQGTTMVNEQFF. Written as DNA, the CDR3 is TGCAGCCAGGGGACTACCATGGTGAATGAGCAGTTCTTC.

The J gene is TRBJ2-4, the V gene TRBV15, with D possibly TRBD2 on 6 matching bases. Looked up from germline, CDR1 is LNHNV and CDR2 is YYDKDF (reference sequence). CDR3 length equals 18 residues. Trimming stripped 0 bases from V and 3 bases from J, with 18 bases between. Written as DNA, the CDR3 is TGTGCCACCAGCAGAGATCGGAGGGAGGCCGGGATCAAAAACATTCAGTACTTC. The encoded protein is CATSRDRREAGIKNIQYF. Filled out from reference TRBV15 and TRBJ2-4, the complete variable domain reads DAMVIQNPRYQVTQFGKPVTLSCSQTLNHNVMYWYQQKSSQAPKLLFHYYDKDFNNEADTPDNFQSRRPNTSFCFLDIRSPGLGDTAMYLCATSRDRREAGIKNIQYFGAGTRLSVL.

The genes are TRBV7-8 and TRBJ2-2; D may be TRBD1 (6 bases). V lost 3 bases and J 3 bases, leaving 11 bases between the germline ends. Germline CDR1 reads SGHVS; CDR2 reads FQNEAQ. The length of the CDR3 is 15 residues. CDR3 in amino acids: CASSFRDTHTGELFF. The CDR3 coding sequence is TGTGCCAGCAGCTTCCGGGACACCCACACCGGGGAGCTGTTTTTT.

This chain links TRBV7-2 with TRBJ1-1; TRBD1 agrees at 10 bases. CDR1 and CDR2 from the germline V gene are SGHTA and FQGNSA. V gave up 4 bases and J gave up 1 base; unmatched junction bases: 12. The CDR3 sequence is 18 residues long. CDR3 region: CASSSPGTGALSNTEAFF. CDR3 sequence (DNA): TGTGCCAGCAGCTCCCCCGGGACAGGGGCCTTATCGAACACTGAAGCTTTCTTT.